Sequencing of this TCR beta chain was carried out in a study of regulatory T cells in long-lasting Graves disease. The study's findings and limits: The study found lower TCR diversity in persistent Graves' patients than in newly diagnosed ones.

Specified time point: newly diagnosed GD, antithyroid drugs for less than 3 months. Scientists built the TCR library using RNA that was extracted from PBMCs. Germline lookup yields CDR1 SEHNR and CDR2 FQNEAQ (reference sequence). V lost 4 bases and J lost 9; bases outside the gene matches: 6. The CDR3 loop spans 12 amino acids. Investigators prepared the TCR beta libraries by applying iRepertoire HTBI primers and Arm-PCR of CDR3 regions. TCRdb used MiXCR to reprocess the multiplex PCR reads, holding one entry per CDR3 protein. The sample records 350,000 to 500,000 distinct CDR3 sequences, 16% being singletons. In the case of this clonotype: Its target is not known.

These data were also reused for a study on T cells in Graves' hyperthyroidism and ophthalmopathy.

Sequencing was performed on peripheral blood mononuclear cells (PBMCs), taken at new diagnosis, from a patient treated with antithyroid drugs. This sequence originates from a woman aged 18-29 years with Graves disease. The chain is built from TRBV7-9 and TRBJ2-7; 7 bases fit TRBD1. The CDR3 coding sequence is TGTGCCAGCAGCTATAAACAGGGGAGGCAGTACTTC. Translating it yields CASSYKQGRQYF.